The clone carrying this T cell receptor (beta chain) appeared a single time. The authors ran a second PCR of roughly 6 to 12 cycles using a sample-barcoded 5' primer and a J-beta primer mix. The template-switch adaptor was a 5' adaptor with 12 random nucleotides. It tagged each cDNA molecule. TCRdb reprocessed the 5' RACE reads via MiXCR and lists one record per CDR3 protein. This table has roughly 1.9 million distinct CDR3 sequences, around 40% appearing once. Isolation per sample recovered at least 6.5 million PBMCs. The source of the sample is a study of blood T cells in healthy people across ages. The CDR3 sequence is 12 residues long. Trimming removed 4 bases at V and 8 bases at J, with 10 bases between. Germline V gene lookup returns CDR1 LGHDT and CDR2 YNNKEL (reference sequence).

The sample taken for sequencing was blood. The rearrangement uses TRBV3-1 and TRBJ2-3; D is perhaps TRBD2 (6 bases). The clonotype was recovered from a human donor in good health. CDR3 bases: TGTGCCAGCAGCCCCGCGGAGGGTACGCAGTATTTT. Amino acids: CASSPAEGTQYF.